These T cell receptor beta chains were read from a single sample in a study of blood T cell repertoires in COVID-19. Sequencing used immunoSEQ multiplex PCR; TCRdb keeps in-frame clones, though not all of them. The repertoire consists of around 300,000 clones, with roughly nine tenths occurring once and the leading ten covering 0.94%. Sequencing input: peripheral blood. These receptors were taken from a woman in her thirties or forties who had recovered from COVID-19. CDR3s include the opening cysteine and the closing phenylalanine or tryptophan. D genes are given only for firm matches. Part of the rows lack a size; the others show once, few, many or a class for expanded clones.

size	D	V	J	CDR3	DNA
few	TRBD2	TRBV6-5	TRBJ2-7	CASSYSTSGSPYEQYF	TGTGCCAGCAGTTACTCGACTAGCGGGAGCCCTTACGAGCAGTACTTC
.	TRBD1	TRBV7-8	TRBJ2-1	CASSPRGQDLRNEQFF	TGTGCCAGCAGCCCGAGGGGACAGGATTTGAGGAATGAGCAGTTCTTC
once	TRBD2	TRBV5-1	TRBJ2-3	CASSPPPGLADSTDTQYF	TGCGCCAGCAGCCCACCACCGGGACTAGCGGATAGCACAGATACGCAGTATTTT
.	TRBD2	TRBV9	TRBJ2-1	CASSSLAGSYNEQFF	TGTGCCAGCAGCTCCTTAGCGGGTTCCTACAATGAGCAGTTCTTC
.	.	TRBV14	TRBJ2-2	CASSQDRRGRDTGELFF	TGTGCCAGCAGCCAAGATAGGAGGGGGCGCGACACCGGGGAGCTGTTTTTT
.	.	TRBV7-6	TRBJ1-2	CASSFSLGSTNYGYTF	TGTGCCAGCAGCTTTAGTTTGGGCAGTACTAACTATGGCTACACCTTC
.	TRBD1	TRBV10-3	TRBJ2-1	CAISLGTDNEQFF	TGTGCCATCAGCCTGGGGACAGACAATGAGCAGTTCTTC
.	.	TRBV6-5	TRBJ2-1	CASIGYNEQFF	TGTGCCAGCATCGGGTACAATGAGCAGTTCTTC
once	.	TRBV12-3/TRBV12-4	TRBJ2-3	CASSRRGTDTQYF	TGTGCCAGCAGTCGAAGAGGCACAGATACGCAGTATTTT
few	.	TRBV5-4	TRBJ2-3	CASNPRETDTQYF	TGTGCCAGCAACCCCCGGGAAACAGATACGCAGTATTTT
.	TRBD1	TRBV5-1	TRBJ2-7	CASSPTGEGGEQYF	TGCGCCAGCAGCCCGACAGGGGAAGGCGGCGAGCAGTACTTC
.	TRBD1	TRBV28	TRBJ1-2	CASSRQGSSGYTF	TGTGCCAGCAGTAGACAGGGTTCTAGTGGCTACACCTTC
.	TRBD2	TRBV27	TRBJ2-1	CASSVLAGGTEFF	TGTGCCAGCAGTGTCCTAGCGGGAGGTACCGAGTTCTTC
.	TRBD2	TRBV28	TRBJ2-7	CASSPTSGRAHEQYF	TGTGCCAGCAGCCCTACTAGCGGGAGGGCCCATGAGCAGTACTTC
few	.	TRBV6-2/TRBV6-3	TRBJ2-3	CASSYEQIGVTQYF	TGTGCCAGCAGTTATGAGCAGATCGGAGTTACGCAGTATTTT
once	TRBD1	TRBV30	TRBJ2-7	CAWSSVQGAYEQYF	TGTGCCTGGAGTTCCGTGCAGGGGGCCTACGAGCAGTACTTC
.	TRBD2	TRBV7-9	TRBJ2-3	CASSRSGGTDTQYF	TGTGCCAGCAGCCGTAGCGGGGGCACAGATACGCAGTATTTT
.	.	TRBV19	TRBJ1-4	CASSIRGGDNEKLFF	TGTGCCAGTAGTATAAGAGGGGGTGATAATGAAAAACTGTTTTTT
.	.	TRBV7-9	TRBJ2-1	CASRSQAYNEQFF	TGTGCCAGCCGCAGTCAAGCCTACAATGAGCAGTTCTTC
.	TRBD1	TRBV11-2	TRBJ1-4	CASSFEQGGGEKLFF	TGTGCCAGCAGCTTTGAACAGGGGGGAGGGGAAAAACTGTTTTTT
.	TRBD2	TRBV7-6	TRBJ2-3	CASSPVAGGPGDTQYF	TGTGCCAGCAGCCCAGTAGCGGGAGGGCCCGGAGATACGCAGTATTTT
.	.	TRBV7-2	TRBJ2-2	CASSFGGTGNTGELFF	TGTGCCAGCAGCTTCGGGGGGACAGGGAACACCGGGGAGCTGTTTTTT
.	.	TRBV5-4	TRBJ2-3	CASSLVGAVTDTQYF	TGTGCCAGCAGCTTGGTTGGGGCAGTCACAGATACGCAGTATTTT
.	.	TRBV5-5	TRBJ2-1	CASSPTGGGWSSYNEQFF	TGTGCCAGCAGCCCCACTGGGGGCGGATGGAGCTCCTACAATGAGCAGTTCTTC
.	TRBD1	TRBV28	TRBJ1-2	CASSPPTGTGTMGYGYTF	TGTGCCAGCAGTCCCCCCACCGGGACAGGGACTATGGGCTATGGCTACACCTTC
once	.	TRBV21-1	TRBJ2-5	CASSNGRVHIQETQYF	TGTGCCAGCAGCAATGGGAGGGTACACATACAAGAGACCCAGTACTTC
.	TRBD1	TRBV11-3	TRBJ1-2	CASSLTSTGGHGYTF	TGTGCCAGCAGCTTAACGTCAACAGGGGGCCATGGCTACACCTTC
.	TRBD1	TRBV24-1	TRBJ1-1	CATSDPGQGAKIFF	TGTGCCACCAGTGATCCGGGACAGGGGGCAAAAATTTTCTTT
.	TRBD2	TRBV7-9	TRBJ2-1	CASARDSGIPEQFF	TGTGCCAGCGCAAGGGATAGCGGGATCCCTGAGCAGTTCTTC
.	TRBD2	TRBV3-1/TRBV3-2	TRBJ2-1	CASSQLGTSGYNEQFF	TGTGCCAGCAGCCAACTGGGTACTAGCGGATACAATGAGCAGTTCTTC
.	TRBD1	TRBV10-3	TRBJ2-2	CARTTGGDTGELFF	TGTGCCAGAACGACAGGGGGAGACACCGGGGAGCTGTTTTTT
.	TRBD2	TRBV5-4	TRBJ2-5	CASSSIAGEETQYF	TGTGCCAGCAGCTCGATAGCGGGAGAAGAGACCCAGTACTTC
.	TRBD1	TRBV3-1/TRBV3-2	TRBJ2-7	CASSLQGQGIEQYF	TGTGCCAGCAGCCTCCAGGGACAGGGAATCGAGCAGTACTTC
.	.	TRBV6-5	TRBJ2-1	CASSYSVVEGYNEQFF	TGTGCCAGCAGTTACTCAGTCGTTGAGGGATACAATGAGCAGTTCTTC
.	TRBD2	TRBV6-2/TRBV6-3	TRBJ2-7	CASSYRSGRARYEQYF	TGTGCCAGCAGTTACCGGAGCGGGAGGGCCAGGTACGAGCAGTACTTC
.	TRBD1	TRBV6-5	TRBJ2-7	CASQSGTGDEQYF	TGTGCCAGCCAATCCGGGACAGGGGACGAGCAGTACTTC
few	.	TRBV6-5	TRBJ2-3	CASKRTGTSTDTQYF	TGTGCCAGCAAACGCACCGGGACTAGCACAGATACGCAGTATTTT
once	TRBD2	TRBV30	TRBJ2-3	CAWSPTSGTDTQYF	TGTGCCTGGAGTCCTACTAGCGGCACAGATACGCAGTATTTT
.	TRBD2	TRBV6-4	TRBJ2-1	CASSRSAGGPRNEQFF	TGTGCCAGCAGTCGATCAGCGGGAGGGCCGCGGAATGAGCAGTTCTTC
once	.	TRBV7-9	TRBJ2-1	CASSLPAGGNEQFF	TGTGCCAGCAGCCTCCCAGCAGGGGGGAATGAGCAGTTCTTC
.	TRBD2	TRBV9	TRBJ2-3	CASSERLAKSDTQYF	TGTGCCAGCAGCGAACGACTAGCTAAGTCAGATACGCAGTATTTT
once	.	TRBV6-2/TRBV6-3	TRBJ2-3	CASSTDPTSSVLTDTQYF	TGTGCCAGCAGTACCGACCCTACTAGTTCGGTGCTAACAGATACGCAGTATTTT
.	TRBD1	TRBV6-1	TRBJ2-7	CASSEAGQGYEQYF	TGTGCCAGCAGTGAGGCGGGACAGGGCTACGAGCAGTACTTC
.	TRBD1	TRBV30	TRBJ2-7	CAWSADRGYEQYF	TGTGCCTGGAGTGCGGACAGGGGCTACGAGCAGTACTTC
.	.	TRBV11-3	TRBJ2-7	CASSPDGNEQYF	TGTGCCAGCAGCCCCGACGGGAACGAGCAGTACTTC
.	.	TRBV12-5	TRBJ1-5	CASGLGREGQPQHF	TGTGCTAGTGGTTTGGGGAGGGAAGGCCAGCCCCAGCATTTT
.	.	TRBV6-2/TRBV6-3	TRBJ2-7	CASSYGPPSYEQYF	TGTGCCAGCAGTTATGGCCCCCCCTCCTACGAGCAGTACTTC
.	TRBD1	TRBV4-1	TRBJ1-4	CASSQDRGTPSTSNEKLFF	TGCGCCAGCAGCCAAGACAGGGGGACTCCCTCCACATCTAATGAAAAACTGTTTTTT
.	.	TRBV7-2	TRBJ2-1	CASSLAEASSYNEQFF	TGTGCCAGCAGCTTAGCGGAGGCATCTTCCTACAATGAGCAGTTCTTC
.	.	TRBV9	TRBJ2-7	CASSVAGGVSSEQYF	TGTGCCAGCAGCGTAGCGGGGGGCGTCTCCTCCGAGCAGTACTTC
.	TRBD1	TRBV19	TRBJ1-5	CASSEQGLGPQHF	TGTGCCAGTAGTGAACAGGGGTTGGGGCCCCAGCATTTT
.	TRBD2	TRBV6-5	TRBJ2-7	CASSPGVAGMQYF	TGTGCCAGCAGCCCCGGGGTAGCGGGAATGCAGTACTTC
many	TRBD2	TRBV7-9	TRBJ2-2	CASSLGTSGSMNTGELFF	TGTGCCAGCAGCTTAGGAACTAGCGGGAGTATGAACACCGGGGAGCTGTTTTTT
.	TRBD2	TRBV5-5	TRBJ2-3	CASSPGSGLASTDTQYF	TGTGCCAGCAGCCCGGGGAGCGGACTAGCTTCCACAGATACGCAGTATTTT
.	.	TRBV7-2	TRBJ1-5	CASSLGGQGGNQPQHF	TGTGCCAGCAGCTTAGGGGGGCAGGGTGGCAATCAGCCCCAGCATTTT
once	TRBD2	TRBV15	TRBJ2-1	CATSYGLAGGNEQFF	TGTGCCACCAGCTACGGACTAGCGGGTGGGAATGAGCAGTTCTTC
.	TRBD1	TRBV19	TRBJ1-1	CASSIRGPGTEAFF	TGTGCCAGTAGTATCAGGGGGCCAGGCACTGAAGCTTTCTTT
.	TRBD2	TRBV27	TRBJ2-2	CASRQTSGVNTGELFF	TGTGCCAGCAGGCAAACTAGCGGGGTGAACACCGGGGAGCTGTTTTTT
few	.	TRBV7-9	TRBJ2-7	CASSWEVRAYEQYF	TGTGCCAGCAGCTGGGAGGTCAGGGCCTACGAGCAGTACTTC
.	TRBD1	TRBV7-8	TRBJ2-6	CASSPRQGADSGANVLTF	TGTGCCAGCAGCCCCCGACAGGGGGCGGACTCTGGGGCCAACGTCCTGACTTTC